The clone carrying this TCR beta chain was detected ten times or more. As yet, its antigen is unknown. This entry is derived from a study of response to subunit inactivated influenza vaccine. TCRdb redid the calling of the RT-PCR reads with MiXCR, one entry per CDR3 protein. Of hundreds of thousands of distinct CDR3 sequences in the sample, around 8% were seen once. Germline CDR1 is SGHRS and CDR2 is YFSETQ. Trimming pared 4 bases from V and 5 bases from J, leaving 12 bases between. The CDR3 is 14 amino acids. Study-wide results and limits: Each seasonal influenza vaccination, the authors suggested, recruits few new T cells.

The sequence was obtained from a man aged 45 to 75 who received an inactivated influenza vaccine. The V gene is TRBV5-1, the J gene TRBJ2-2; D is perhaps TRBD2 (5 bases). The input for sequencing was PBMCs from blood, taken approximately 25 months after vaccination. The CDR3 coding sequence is TGCGCCAGCAGCGCCCAGCCGGGAACCGGGGAGCTGTTTTTT. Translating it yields CASSAQPGTGELFF.